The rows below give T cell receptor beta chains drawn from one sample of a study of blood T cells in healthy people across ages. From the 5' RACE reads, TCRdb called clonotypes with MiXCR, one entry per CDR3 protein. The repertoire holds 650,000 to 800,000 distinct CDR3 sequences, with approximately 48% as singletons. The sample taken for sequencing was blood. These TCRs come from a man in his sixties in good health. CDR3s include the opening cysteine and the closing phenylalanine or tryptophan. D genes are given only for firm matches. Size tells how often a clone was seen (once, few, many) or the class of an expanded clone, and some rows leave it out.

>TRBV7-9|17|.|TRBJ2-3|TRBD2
TGTGCCAGCAGCTCCCTAGCTTCGGGACTAGTCGCAGATACGCAGTATTTT
CASSSLASGLVADTQYF
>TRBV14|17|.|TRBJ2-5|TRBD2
TGTGCCAGCAGCCGACTAGCGGGGGGTCCAGGGGTCGAGACCCAGTACTTC
CASSRLAGGPGVETQYF
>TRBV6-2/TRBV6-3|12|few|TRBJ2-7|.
TGTGCCAGCAGTTACTGGCCCTACGAGCAGTACTTC
CASSYWPYEQYF
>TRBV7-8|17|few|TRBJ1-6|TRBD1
TGTGCCAGCAGCTTAGTCTCAGGGGGTTCCTATAATTCACCCCTCCACTTT
CASSLVSGGSYNSPLHF
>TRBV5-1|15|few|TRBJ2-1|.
TGCGCCAGCAGCTTAGGGGCGCTGTCCTACAATGAGCAGTTCTTC
CASSLGALSYNEQFF
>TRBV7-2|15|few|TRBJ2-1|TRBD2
TGTGCCAGCAGCTGGCGGGGGGGGGCCCTCAATGAGCAGTTCTTC
CASSWRGGALNEQFF
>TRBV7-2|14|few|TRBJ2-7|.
TGTGCCAGCAGCTTTCGACAGAGCTCCTACGAGCAGTACTTC
CASSFRQSSYEQYF
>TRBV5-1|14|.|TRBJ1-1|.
TGCGCCAGCAATCCAAGAATGGGCGGCACTGAAGCTTTCTTT
CASNPRMGGTEAFF
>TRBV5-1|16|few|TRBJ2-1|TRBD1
TGCGCCAGCAGCCAAACCGGGACAGGGGGCATCAATGAGCAGTTCTTC
CASSQTGTGGINEQFF
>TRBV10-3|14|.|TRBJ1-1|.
TGTGCCATCAGTGAGTCAACAGATAACACTGAAGCTTTCTTT
CAISESTDNTEAFF
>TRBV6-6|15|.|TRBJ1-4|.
TGTGCCAGCAGTTACTCACAGGGTCCTAATGAAAAACTGTTTTTT
CASSYSQGPNEKLFF
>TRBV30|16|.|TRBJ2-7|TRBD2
TGTGCCTGGTCTAGCGGTGTAACCGCCTCCCCCTACGAGCAGTACTTC
CAWSSGVTASPYEQYF
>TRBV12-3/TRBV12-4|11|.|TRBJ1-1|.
TGTGCCAGCAGTTTCGGACTGGAAGCTTTCTTT
CASSFGLEAFF
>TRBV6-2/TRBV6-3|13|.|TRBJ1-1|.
TGTGCCAGCAGTTACTCGTTTGAGACTGAAGCTTTCTTT
CASSYSFETEAFF
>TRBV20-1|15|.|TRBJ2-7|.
TGCAGTGCTTCAAGCCGACAGGTTTCTCTCTACGAGCAGTACTTC
CSASSRQVSLYEQYF
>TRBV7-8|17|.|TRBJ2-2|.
TGTGCCAGCAGCTTCCTCGGGGGAGTTGCGAACACCGGGGAGCTGTTTTTT
CASSFLGGVANTGELFF
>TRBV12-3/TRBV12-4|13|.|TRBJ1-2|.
TGTGCCAGCAGTTCAGGGGCCGGTTATGGCTACACCTTC
CASSSGAGYGYTF
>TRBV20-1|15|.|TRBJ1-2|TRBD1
TGCAGTGCGAGACATTGGACAGGGGAAAACTATGGCTACACCTTC
CSARHWTGENYGYTF
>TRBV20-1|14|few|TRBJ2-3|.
TGCAGTGCTAGTTCCTGGAAGCGCACAGATACGCAGTATTTT
CSASSWKRTDTQYF
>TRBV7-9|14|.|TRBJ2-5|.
TGTGCCAGCAGCTCCGGACTGGCCCAAACGTCCCAGTACTTC
CASSSGLAQTSQYF
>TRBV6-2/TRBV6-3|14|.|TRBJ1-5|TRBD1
TGTGCCAGCAGCCTGGACAGGGCTTTTCAGCCCCAGCATTTT
CASSLDRAFQPQHF
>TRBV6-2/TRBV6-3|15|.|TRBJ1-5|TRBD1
TGTGCCTCCCGCTCGACAGGGAATAGCAATCAGCCCCAGCATTTT
CASRSTGNSNQPQHF
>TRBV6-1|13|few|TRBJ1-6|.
TGTGCCAGCAGTGTCGACGGTCTTTCACCCCTCCACTTT
CASSVDGLSPLHF
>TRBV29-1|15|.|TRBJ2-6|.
TGCAGCGTAGAGGGACGGGGTAATGGGGCCAACGTCCTGACTTTC
CSVEGRGNGANVLTF
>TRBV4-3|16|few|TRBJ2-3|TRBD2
TGCGCCAGCAGCCAAGAGCCTAGCGGGGGGGCAGATACGCAGTATTTT
CASSQEPSGGADTQYF
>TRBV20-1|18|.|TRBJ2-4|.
TGCAGTGTTCAGCTGATAACATACCAACCAGGGACCAAAAACATTCAGTACTTC
CSVQLITYQPGTKNIQYF
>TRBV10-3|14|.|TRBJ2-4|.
TGTGCCACCGGCGTCCCGGGAGAGGGAAACATTCAGTACTTC
CATGVPGEGNIQYF
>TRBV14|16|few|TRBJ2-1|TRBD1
TGTGCCAGCAGCGCCCGACAGGGAAGGTCCTACAATGAGCAGTTCTTC
CASSARQGRSYNEQFF
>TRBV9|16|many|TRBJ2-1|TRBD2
TGTGCCAGCAGCAGATACTTAGCGGGAGAGTACAATGAGCAGTTCTTC
CASSRYLAGEYNEQFF
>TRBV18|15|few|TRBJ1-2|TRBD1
TGTGCCAGCTCACCTTCTGACAGGGGATCTGATGGCTACACCTTC
CASSPSDRGSDGYTF
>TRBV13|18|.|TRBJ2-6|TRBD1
TGTGCCAGCAGCACATACAGGGGTGGTCTCTCTGGGGCCAACGTCCTGACTTTC
CASSTYRGGLSGANVLTF
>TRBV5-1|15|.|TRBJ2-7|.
TGCGCCAGCAGCTTGGTAGGGCGGCAGGCCTACGAGCAGTACTTC
CASSLVGRQAYEQYF
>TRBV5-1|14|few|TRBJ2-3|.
TGCGCCAGCAGCGAACGGACATACTCAGATACGCAGTATTTT
CASSERTYSDTQYF
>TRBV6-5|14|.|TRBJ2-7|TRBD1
TGTGCCAGCGCCGCCGGGACAGGGTCTCACGAGCAGTACTTC
CASAAGTGSHEQYF
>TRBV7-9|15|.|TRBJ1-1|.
TGTGCCAGCAGCTTACTGGGACCCTCGAACACTGAAGCTTTCTTT
CASSLLGPSNTEAFF
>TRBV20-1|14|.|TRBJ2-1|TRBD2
TGCAGTGCTGGAAGGACTAGCGGGGTTGAGACCCAGTTCTTC
CSAGRTSGVETQFF
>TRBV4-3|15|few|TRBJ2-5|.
TGCGCCAGCAGCCTTATAAGGGCGGGTGGGGAGACCCAGTACTTC
CASSLIRAGGETQYF
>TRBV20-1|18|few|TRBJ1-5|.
TGCAGTGCTAGAACTGGCAGACGGGGGGGAATTAGCAATCAGCCCCAGCATTTT
CSARTGRRGGISNQPQHF
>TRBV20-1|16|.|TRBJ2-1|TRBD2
TGCAGTGCTAAGATTAGCGGGGGGCGATTTTACAATGAGCAGTTCTTC
CSAKISGGRFYNEQFF
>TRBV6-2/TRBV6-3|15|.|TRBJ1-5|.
TGTGCCAGCAGTTACACCCAGGGAGGCAATCAGCCCCAGCATTTT
CASSYTQGGNQPQHF
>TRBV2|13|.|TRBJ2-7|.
TGTGCCAGCAGATCTGGACCCGACTACGAGCAGTACTTC
CASRSGPDYEQYF
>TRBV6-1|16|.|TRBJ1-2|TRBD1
TGTGCCAGCAGTGAAGCGGTTAGCAGGGACAGGGGCGGCTACACCTTC
CASSEAVSRDRGGYTF
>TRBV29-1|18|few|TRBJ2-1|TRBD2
TGCAGCGTCCTAACGCTTGGTAGCGGGGGGTTTGTTTACAATGAGCAGTTCTTC
CSVLTLGSGGFVYNEQFF
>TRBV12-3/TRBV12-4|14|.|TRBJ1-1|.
TGTGCCAGCAGTTTATTGGCAGAGAGCAGAAACGCTTTCTTT
CASSLLAESRNAFF
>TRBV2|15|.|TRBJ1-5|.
TGTGCCAGCAGAACGGGGGGGCCCAGCAATCAGCCCCAGCATTTT
CASRTGGPSNQPQHF
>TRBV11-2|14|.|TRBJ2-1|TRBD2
TGTGCCAGCAACCTAGCGGGGTCCTACAATGAGCAGTTCTTC
CASNLAGSYNEQFF